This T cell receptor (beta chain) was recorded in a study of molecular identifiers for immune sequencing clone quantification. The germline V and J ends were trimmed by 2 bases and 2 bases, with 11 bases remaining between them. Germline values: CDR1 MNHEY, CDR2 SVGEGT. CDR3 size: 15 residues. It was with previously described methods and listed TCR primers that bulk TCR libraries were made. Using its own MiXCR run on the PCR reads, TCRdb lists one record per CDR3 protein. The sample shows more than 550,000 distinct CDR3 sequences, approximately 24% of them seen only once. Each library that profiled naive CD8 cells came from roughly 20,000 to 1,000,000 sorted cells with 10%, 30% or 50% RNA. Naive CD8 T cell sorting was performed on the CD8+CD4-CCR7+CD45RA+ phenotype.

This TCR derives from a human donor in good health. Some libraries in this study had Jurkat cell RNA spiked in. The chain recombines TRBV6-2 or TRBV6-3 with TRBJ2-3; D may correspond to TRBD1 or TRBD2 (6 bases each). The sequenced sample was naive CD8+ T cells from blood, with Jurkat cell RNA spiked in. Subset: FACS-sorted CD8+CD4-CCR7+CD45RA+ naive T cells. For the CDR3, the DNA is TGTGCCAGCAGTTACCCGGGGGCCTACACAGATACGCAGTATTTT. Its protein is CASSYPGAYTDTQYF.